Below are 18 T cell receptor beta chains sequenced from a single sample in a study of beta chain features in type 1 diabetes. Every bit of the isolated RNA underwent reverse transcription, so sequencing read expressed TCRB transcripts. TCRdb's table, derived via immunoSEQ multiplex PCR, lists solely in-frame clones and lacks some. The sample records 350,000 to 400,000 clones, about 16% being singletons. Specimen: naive CD4+ T cells from blood. These TCRs come from a woman aged 18-35 years in good health.

This clone appeared a few times. CDR3 region: CASSQDGTGVQPQHF. The CDR3, as DNA: TGCGCCAGCAGCCAAGACGGGACAGGGGTTCAGCCCCAGCATTTT. The J gene is TRBJ1-5, the V gene TRBV4-1; 10 bases line up with TRBD1. The CDR3 is made up of 15 amino acids. Germline-derived CDR1 and CDR2 are MGHRA and YSYEKL. The ends lost 0 bases at V and 6 bases at J; junction bases unmatched: 2.

This clone was counted a few times. The CDR3 DNA follows: TGCAGCGTTGACTCACACTACGAGCAGTACTTC. Its translation: CSVDSHYEQYF. This chain joins TRBV29-1 and TRBJ2-7; no clear D gene. The CDR3 contains 11 residues. Trimming left V 3 bases short and J 3 bases short, with 6 bases between. CDR1 and CDR2 from the germline V gene are SQVTM and ANQGSEA.

V usage is TRBV6-5 and J usage is TRBJ2-1; D ambiguous. This CDR3 region has 16 residues. V was pared by 1 base and J by 1 base, with 11 bases between. The germline CDR1 and CDR2 sequences are MNHEY and SVGAGI. CDR3 region: CASSYFPQWSYNEQFF. The CDR3 DNA is TGTGCCAGCAGTTACTTCCCACAGTGGTCCTACAATGAGCAGTTCTTC.

The chain combines TRBV9 with TRBJ1-1; 7 nucleotides agree with TRBD1. The CDR3 has 15 amino acids. Germline CDR1 is SGDLS and CDR2 is YYNGEE. J lost 5 bases, V lost 2 bases, and 9 bases had no gene match. The chain's CDR3 is CASSVTGTMRTEAFF. The CDR3 DNA is TGTGCCAGCAGCGTGACAGGGACAATGAGGACTGAAGCTTTCTTT.

V is TRBV28 and J is TRBJ2-2; TRBD2 is a possible D gene (7 bases). Trimming pared 1 base from V and 5 bases from J, leaving 11 bases between. There are 15 residues in the CDR3. Germline assignment: CDR1 MDHEN and CDR2 SYDVKM. In nucleotides, the CDR3 is TGTGCCAGCAGTTTATTTGCGGGGGCAACCGGGGAGCTGTTTTTT. Encoded protein: CASSLFAGATGELFF.

V usage is TRBV9 and J usage is TRBJ2-7, with 7 bases matching TRBD2. Per germline, CDR1 SGDLS and CDR2 YYNGEE. V shed 3 bases and J 3 bases; nucleotides not matched to a gene: 0. The CDR3 sequence is 12 residues long. This CDR3 reads CASSAGGYEQYF. The CDR3 DNA sequence: TGTGCCAGCAGCGCGGGGGGCTACGAGCAGTACTTC.

The V and J genes are TRBV5-1 and TRBJ2-5; 7 bases match TRBD1. This CDR3 is built from 14 residues. Germline values: CDR1 SGHRS, CDR2 YFSETQ. J was trimmed by 1 base and V by 4 bases; bases with no gene match: 4. CDR3 protein: CASSTGQTQETQYF. The CDR3 nucleotides read TGCGCCAGCAGCACGGGACAGACCCAAGAGACCCAGTACTTC.

The V and J genes are TRBV7-2 and TRBJ2-7; TRBD1 matches 7 bases. The CDR3 contains 15 residues. With V trimmed by 5 bases and J by 0 bases, 7 bases remained unmatched. Germline lookup yields CDR1 SGHTA and CDR2 FQGNSA. The CDR3, as DNA: TGTGCCAGCAGCGGGACACAGGGGTCCTCCTACGAGCAGTACTTC. Its translation is CASSGTQGSSYEQYF.

The chain couples TRBV25-1 to TRBJ2-7, with D unclear. Germline CDR1 is MGHDK and CDR2 is SYGVNS. V was trimmed by 1 base and J by 3 bases, leaving 16 bases between them. The CDR3 covers 16 residues. CDR3 sequence (DNA): TGTGCCAGCAGTGAATTCGGTGCCAAGAAGAGCTACGAGCAGTACTTC. Its translation: CASSEFGAKKSYEQYF.

The rearrangement links TRBV18 to TRBJ2-7, with 7 bases that match TRBD1. CDR3 length: 14 residues. J lost 7 bases, V lost 3 bases, and 9 bases had no gene match. Germline assignment: CDR1 KGHSH and CDR2 LQKENI. The CDR3, as DNA: TGTGCCAGCTCACCCGACAGGGCTCTCGGGGAGCAGTACTTC. Protein product: CASSPDRALGEQYF.

The chain employs TRBV5-6 and TRBJ1-5, with 7 bases that match TRBD1. Germline V CDR1 and CDR2: SGHDT, YYEEEE. The V and J ends lost 2 bases and 2 bases, in that order; junction bases with no gene match: 7. The CDR3 has 16 amino acids. The CDR3 coding sequence is TGTGCCAGCAGCTTCAGACAGGGCAGAGGCAATCAGCCCCAGCATTTT. Residues: CASSFRQGRGNQPQHF.

Note on this clone: Other DNA sequences in this sample translate to the same CDR3. V gene TRBV30 combines with J gene TRBJ1-5; the match to TRBD1 covers 9 bases. The CDR3 has 14 amino acids. The germline gives CDR1 GTSNPN, CDR2 SVGIG (reference sequence). J gave up 2 bases and V 1 base, and 0 bases lay outside the gene matches. CDR3 amino acids: CAWSGTGGNQPQHF. The DNA of the CDR3 is TGTGCCTGGAGTGGGACAGGGGGCAATCAGCCCCAGCATTTT.

This clone was detected only a few times. The V call is TRBV30, the J call TRBJ2-4, with a weak D call TRBD2 (6 bases). Germline loops: CDR1 GTSNPN, CDR2 SVGIG (reference sequence). Trimming took 2 bases from V and 0 from J, leaving 8 bases between them. This CDR3 is 14 amino acids long. CDR3 nucleotides: TGTGCCTGGAGTCGGGGGTTAGCCAAAAACATTCAGTACTTC. This codes for CAWSRGLAKNIQYF.

The chain is built from TRBV7-9 and TRBJ2-7; 7 bases match TRBD1. The CDR3 totals 16 residues. CDR1 is SEHNR, CDR2 FQNEAQ, per germline (reference sequence). V lost 4 bases and J lost 1; bases outside the gene matches: 10. DNA for the CDR3: TGTGCCAGCAGCTCATTCCCGGAACAGGGGTCCTACGAGCAGTACTTC. Protein sequence: CASSSFPEQGSYEQYF.

In its sample, this clone was seen a few times. V is TRBV29-1 and J is TRBJ2-4; the D gene is possibly TRBD2 (5 bases). V gave up 2 bases and J gave up 1 base, with 12 bases separating them. Germline values: CDR1 SQVTM, CDR2 ANQGSEA. The CDR3 spans 15 residues. The CDR3: CSVETRGLAKNIQYF. The CDR3 DNA follows: TGCAGCGTTGAAACCCGAGGGCTGGCCAAAAACATTCAGTACTTC.

This chain connects TRBV27 to TRBJ1-1; 9 bases map to TRBD1. The germline CDR1 and CDR2 sequences are MNHEY and SMNVEV (reference sequence). This CDR3 spans 14 amino acids. With 5 bases clipped from V and 0 bases from J, the junction kept 1 base outside the gene matches. The CDR3: CASSRQGVNTEAFF. CDR3 DNA: TGTGCCAGCAGTCGACAGGGGGTGAACACTGAAGCTTTCTTT.

The rearrangement links TRBV6-5 to TRBJ2-1; 10 nucleotides agree with TRBD2. The CDR3 is 14 amino acids. The trim removed 6 bases at V and 6 bases at J, leaving 5 bases unmatched. Germline V gene data show CDR1 as MNHEY and CDR2 as SVGAGI. DNA of the CDR3: TGTGCCAGCAGCTGGACTAGCGGCACCAATGAGCAGTTCTTC. It is translated as CASSWTSGTNEQFF.

The rearrangement joins TRBV29-1 to TRBJ1-1; maybe TRBD1 (6 bases). The V and J ends lost 3 bases and 11 bases respectively, with 13 bases between them. Germline V gene data show CDR1 as SQVTM and CDR2 as ANQGSEA. The CDR3 is 11 amino acids. As DNA, the CDR3 is TGCAGCGTTGAGGAGGGGAGGGGGGCTTTCTTT. Residues: CSVEEGRGAFF.